This T cell receptor (beta chain) was found in a study of blood T cell repertoires in COVID-19. The repertoire was sequenced with immunoSEQ multiplex PCR; TCRdb's copy has only in-frame clones and lacks some. The sample has some 150,000 clones, 80% to 90% seen once; the top ten hold 15%. In assigning cohorts, the study relied on participant-reported clinical history. Cohort 3 donors counted as recovered after two negative PCRs, clearance, or resolved symptoms. V lost 1 base and J 3 bases, leaving 10 bases between the germline ends. The CDR3 sequence is 14 residues long. Germline V gene data show CDR1 as MGHRA and CDR2 as YSYEKL.

The rearrangement joins TRBV4-1 to TRBJ2-7, with D perhaps matching TRBD1 (6 bases). The sequenced sample was PBMCs or T cells enriched from blood (not recorded which). The receptor's source is a man aged 45-60 years who had recovered from COVID-19. As DNA, the CDR3 is TGCGCCAGCAGCCAAGTACAGGGTAACTACGAGCAGTACTTC. Protein sequence: CASSQVQGNYEQYF.